This T cell receptor (beta chain) originates from a study of shared clonotypes between healthy human individuals. Broader study findings: In having few donors, the study represented limited genetic and exposure-history diversity. The naive CD4 repertoires of several donors were compared, and around 5.1% of clonotypes were shared.

CDR1 and CDR2 (germline): MDHEN, SYDVKM. Trimming took 1 base from V and 0 from J, leaving 3 bases between them. The CDR3 has 13 amino acids. As originally analysed: In the immunoSEQ data, sequences were junction-only and lacked quality scores, so filtering differed. Repertoires were generated with immunoSEQ multiplex PCR, while TCRdb's copy carries only in-frame clones and drops some. That table supplies the V and J calls and clone size; D and trimming were determined from the DNA. The profile shows about 2.3 million clones, 80% to 95% of them singletons. This clone was recorded a few times. The antigen is undetermined.

Sample: naive CD4+ T cells from PBMCs. As to subset: CD45RA+ positively selected. The TCR originated in a man aged 18 to 30 in good health. Some clones in this sample may be carry-over from other donors' samples. The chain has TRBV28 and TRBJ1-2; D gene unclear. In DNA, the CDR3 is TGTGCCAGCAGTTTATTTCCTAACTATGGCTACACCTTC. Translated, it gives CASSLFPNYGYTF.